The clone carrying this TCR beta chain was recorded at least ten times. This same CDR3 is encoded by further DNA sequences in the sample. The data stem from a study of shared clonotypes between healthy human individuals. CDR1 is LNHDA, CDR2 SQIVND, per germline (reference sequence). V shed 5 bases and J 5 bases; nucleotides not matched to a gene: 9. The CDR3 extends over 15 amino acids. Unsorted PBMC DNA went through sequencing on ten immunoSEQ deep assay plates. The protocol was immunoSEQ multiplex PCR, while the TCRdb copy is restricted to in-frame clones and leaves out a portion. The sample comprises hundreds of thousands of clones, 70% to 80% of which are singletons, and 12% rests with the top ten. With unsorted samples, genomic DNA was obtained from around 98 million PBMCs.

The sample consisted of PBMCs. This clonotype was obtained from a woman aged 40 to 55 in good health. Some clones in this sample may be carry-over from other donors' samples. V and J are TRBV19 and TRBJ2-5; 9 nucleotides agree with TRBD1. The CDR3 sequence: CASSVPGQGSETQYF. The CDR3, as DNA: TGTGCCAGTAGTGTACCGGGACAGGGTTCCGAGACCCAGTACTTC.